This TCR beta chain is from a study of blood T cells in healthy people across ages. Isolated PBMCs totaled at least 6 million in each sample. A sample-barcoded 5' primer and a J-beta primer mix were used in a second PCR of about 7 to 12 cycles. Each sample provided no less than 2.5 million CDR3-containing paired-end reads. TCRdb analysed the 5' RACE reads with MiXCR anew, one entry per CDR3 protein. The sample records about 2 million distinct CDR3 sequences, about 50% being singletons. Notes on the study in general: The long-lived group displayed more naive CD4+ cells, plus higher diversity, than the aged donors did.

As to this clonotype: Its antigen is undetermined.

The specimen was blood. The sequence came from a woman in her forties in good health.

The DNA of the CDR3 is TGTGCCAGCAGCTTACTAGTAGGGCGGGGGGAGTCCGGCCAAGAGACCCAGTACTTC. This translates into CASSLLVGRGESGQETQYF. The V gene is TRBV7-2, the J gene TRBJ2-5, with 8 bases aligning to TRBD2. CDR3 length: 19 residues. Germline-derived CDR1 and CDR2 are SGHTA and FQGNSA. V trimming: 2 bases; J trimming: 1 base; junction bases outside the gene matches: 15. Looking up the rest from reference TRBV7-2 and TRBJ2-5 gives the full variable domain: GAGVSQSPSNKVTEKGKDVELRCDPISGHTALYWYRQSLGQGLEFLIYFQGNSAPDKSGLPSDRFSAERTGGSVSTLTIQRTQQEDSAVYLCASSLLVGRGESGQETQYFGPGTRLLVL.